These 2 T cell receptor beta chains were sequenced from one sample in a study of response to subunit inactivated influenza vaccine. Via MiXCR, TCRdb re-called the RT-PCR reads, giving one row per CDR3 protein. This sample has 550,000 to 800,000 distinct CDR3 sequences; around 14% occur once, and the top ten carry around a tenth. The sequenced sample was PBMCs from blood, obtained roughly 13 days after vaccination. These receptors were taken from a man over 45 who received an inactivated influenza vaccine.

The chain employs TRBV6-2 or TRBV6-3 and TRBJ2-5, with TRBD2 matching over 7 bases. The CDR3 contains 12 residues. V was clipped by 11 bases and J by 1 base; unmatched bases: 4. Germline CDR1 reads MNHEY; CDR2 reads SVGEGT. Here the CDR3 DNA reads TGTGCCGGCGGGGGATTCCAAGAGACCCAGTACTTC. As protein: CAGGGFQETQYF.

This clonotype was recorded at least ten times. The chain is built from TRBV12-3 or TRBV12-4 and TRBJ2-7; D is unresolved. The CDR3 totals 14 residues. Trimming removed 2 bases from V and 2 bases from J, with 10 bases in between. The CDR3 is CASSLSGVTYEQYF. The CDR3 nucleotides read TGTGCCAGCAGTTTATCCGGCGTAACCTACGAGCAGTACTTC.